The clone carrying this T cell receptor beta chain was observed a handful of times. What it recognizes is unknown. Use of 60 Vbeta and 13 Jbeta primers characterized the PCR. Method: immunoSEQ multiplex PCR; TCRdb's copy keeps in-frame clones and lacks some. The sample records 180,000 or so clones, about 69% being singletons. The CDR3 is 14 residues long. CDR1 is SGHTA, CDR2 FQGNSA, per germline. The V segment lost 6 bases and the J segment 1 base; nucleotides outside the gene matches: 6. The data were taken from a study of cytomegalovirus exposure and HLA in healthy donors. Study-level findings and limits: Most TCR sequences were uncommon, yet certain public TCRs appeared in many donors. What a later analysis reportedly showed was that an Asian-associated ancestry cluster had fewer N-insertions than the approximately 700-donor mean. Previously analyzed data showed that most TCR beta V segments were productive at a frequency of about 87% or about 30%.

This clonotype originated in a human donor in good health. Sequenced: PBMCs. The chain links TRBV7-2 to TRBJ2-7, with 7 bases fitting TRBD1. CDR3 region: CASSSGQVSYEQYF. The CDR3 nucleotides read TGTGCCAGCAGTTCCGGACAGGTTTCCTACGAGCAGTACTTC.